The T cell receptor beta chain described here comes from a study of T cell responses to AZD1222 COVID-19 vaccine. Study results and limitations: Mostly white British, mostly female donors; authors suggested clonal diversity may be underestimated.

Profiling relied on immunoSEQ multiplex PCR, and the TCRdb table lists in-frame clones only, not all of them. The top ten hold 7% to 9.5% of the sample, which has approximately 200,000 clones, about 94% seen once. A note on this clone: Its target is unknown.

V shed 0 bases, J shed 5 bases, and the junction held 7 bases outside the gene matches. Germline V CDR1 and CDR2: MNHNY, SVGAGI (reference sequence). The CDR3 is 16 amino acids. The sequencing used peripheral blood, collected on day 0 of AZD1222 vaccination. The V gene is TRBV6-6, the J gene TRBJ1-2, with 9 bases identical to TRBD1. This receptor was identified in an adult in good health. CDR3 in amino acids: CASSYSKTGTGYGYTF. CDR3 nucleotide sequence: TGTGCCAGCAGTTACTCGAAAACCGGGACAGGGTATGGCTACACCTTC.